Below, 20 T cell receptor beta chains from the same sample are listed, as sequenced in a study of blood T cell repertoires in COVID-19. Assay used: immunoSEQ multiplex PCR; TCRdb lists only in-frame clones, some missing. This table has fewer than 200,000 clones, around 84% appearing once. Sequencing was carried out using peripheral blood. These receptor sequences come from a woman between 45 and 65 years old with COVID-19, enrolled during active disease.

The chain links TRBV7-3 to TRBJ1-6, with D perhaps TRBD1 (5 bases). Germline V lookup: CDR1 SGHTA, CDR2 FQGTGA. The V end lost 1 base, the J end lost 8 bases, and 9 bases lay between the germline ends. The CDR3 consists of 14 residues. CDR3 nucleotide sequence: TGTGCCAGCAGCTTAAGGGGGGGTGATTCACCCCTCCACTTT. Residues: CASSLRGGDSPLHF.

This chain joins TRBV4-1 and TRBJ1-6; no reliable D call. V lost 4 bases and J 10 bases, leaving 17 bases between the germline ends. Germline values: CDR1 MGHRA, CDR2 YSYEKL. The CDR3 totals 15 residues. As DNA, the CDR3 is TGCGCCAGCAGCCCCCGTGGAGGTTGGGAATCACCCCTCCACTTT. Translation gives CASSPRGGWESPLHF.

CDR3 bases: TGTGCCTGGGGGCGAGGGGAAAAACTGTTTTTT. Translated: CAWGRGEKLFF. V usage is TRBV30 and J usage is TRBJ1-4; D gene uncertain. CDR1 is GTSNPN and CDR2 is SVGIG in the germline V gene (reference sequence). CDR3 length: 11 amino acids. The V gene lost 5 bases and the J gene lost 8 bases, with 9 bases spanning the gap.

This clone came up a few times. The chain combines TRBV4-2 with TRBJ1-6, with a tentative D call TRBD1 (6 bases). The CDR3 loop spans 21 amino acids. Germline V gives CDR1 LGHNA, CDR2 YNFKEQ. V was clipped by 2 bases and J by 8 bases, with 31 bases between them. The CDR3 sequence is CASSQKSSMAGAGINYSPLHF. CDR3 DNA sequence: TGTGCCAGCAGCCAAAAATCTTCAATGGCAGGGGCAGGTATTAATTATTCACCCCTCCACTTT.

This chain links TRBV5-1 with TRBJ1-1; 9 positions agree with TRBD1. This CDR3 comprises 15 residues. Germline-derived CDR1 and CDR2 are SGHRS and YFSETQ. Trimming took 4 bases from V and 4 from J; bases not matched to a gene: 8. The chain's CDR3 is CASSRDREEVTEAFF. In DNA, the CDR3 is TGCGCCAGCAGCCGGGACAGGGAGGAAGTCACTGAAGCTTTCTTT.

The genes are TRBV14 and TRBJ2-3; tentatively, D is TRBD2 (5 bases). V was cut by 4 bases and J by 0 bases, with 17 bases left in between. The CDR3 is 17 residues long. The germline CDR1 and CDR2 sequences are SGHDN and FVKESK. The CDR3 spells CASSPLVWRASTDTQYF. The CDR3 coding sequence is TGTGCCAGCAGCCCTCTAGTGTGGCGGGCTAGCACAGATACGCAGTATTTT. Together with reference TRBV14 and TRBJ2-3, the CDR3 gives the full variable domain: EAGVTQFPSHSVIEKGQTVTLRCDPISGHDNLYWYRRVMGKEIKFLLHFVKESKQDESGMPNNRFLAERTGGTYSTLKVQPAELEDSGVYFCASSPLVWRASTDTQYFGPGTRLTVL.

The V call is TRBV19, the J call TRBJ1-1; 9 bases map to TRBD1. The CDR3 consists of 14 residues. Looked up from germline, CDR1 is LNHDA and CDR2 is SQIVND (reference sequence). The V and J ends lost 8 bases and 1 base, in that order; junction bases with no gene match: 5. The CDR3 loop reads CASLRGQGNTEAFF. The CDR3 DNA follows: TGTGCCAGTCTCAGGGGACAGGGGAACACTGAAGCTTTCTTT.

Regarding this clone: The junction and the germline gene differ at one end; a read error may be behind it. This sequence joins TRBV6-1 and TRBJ2-1, with a tentative D call TRBD2 (6 bases). CDR3 length: 15 residues. Germline values: CDR1 MNHNS, CDR2 SASEGT. CDR3 sequence reads: CASREDGSSYNEQFF. The CDR3 DNA follows: TGTGCCAGCAGAGAAGACGGGAGCTCCTACAATGAGCAGTTCTTC.

The CDR3 region is CASSLGLSGPEAFF. CDR3 DNA sequence: TGTGCCAGCAGCTTAGGGCTATCAGGGCCTGAAGCTTTCTTT. The rearrangement links TRBV7-9 to TRBJ1-1; D is perhaps TRBD1 (5 bases). The CDR3 is 14 amino acids. The V and J ends lost 1 base and 6 bases respectively, with 12 bases between them. Germline V gene lookup returns CDR1 SEHNR and CDR2 FQNEAQ (reference sequence).

About this clone: One end of the junction does not line up with germline, which may come from a read error. The chain recombines TRBV7-7 with TRBJ2-5; weak D call: TRBD1 (6 bases). The CDR3 has 16 amino acids. CDR1 is SSHAT, CDR2 FNYEAQ, per germline (reference sequence). The CDR3 sequence is CASSSRTVSLGETQYF. CDR3 in DNA: TGTGCTAGCAGCTCCCGGACAGTTTCGCTTGGAGAGACCCAGTACTTC.

The chain links TRBV12-3 or TRBV12-4 to TRBJ2-7; 7 nucleotides align to TRBD1. The CDR3 sequence is 13 residues long. J gave up 4 bases and V 6 bases, and 6 bases lay outside the gene matches. The CDR3 loop reads CASRLTGWYEQYF. CDR3 sequence (DNA): TGTGCCAGCAGGCTGACAGGGTGGTACGAGCAGTACTTC.

The chain links TRBV28 to TRBJ1-1; TRBD1 might be the D (5 bases). This CDR3 has 15 amino acids. CDR1 and CDR2 from the germline V gene are MDHEN and SYDVKM. V lost 2 bases, J lost 1 base, and 11 bases lay in between. CDR3 bases: TGTGCCAGCAGTTTAGGTCTGGACAAGAACACTGAAGCTTTCTTT. It codes for CASSLGLDKNTEAFF.

The CDR3 region has the DNA TGTGCCATCAGTGACAGCGGAGCTAATACGCAGTATTTT. Translating it yields CAISDSGANTQYF. This chain links TRBV10-3 with TRBJ2-3, with D maybe TRBD2 (5 bases). V was trimmed by 3 bases and J by 7 bases, leaving 11 bases between them. Germline V gene data show CDR1 as ENHRY and CDR2 as SYGVKD. The CDR3 length is 13 residues.

V usage is TRBV4-1 and J usage is TRBJ1-5; D call uncertain. CDR3 length: 14 residues. Germline CDR1 reads MGHRA; CDR2 reads YSYEKL. The V and J ends lost 3 bases and 3 bases respectively, with 9 bases between them. DNA of the CDR3: TGCGCCAGCAGCCAGGGGAGGTACAATCAGCCCCAGCATTTT. It is translated as CASSQGRYNQPQHF.

This clone was observed once. CDR3 sequence: CASSFSGGAGNEQFF. CDR3 DNA sequence: TGTGCCAGCAGCTTTAGCGGGGGGGCTGGCAATGAGCAGTTCTTC. The V gene is TRBV7-3, the J gene TRBJ2-1; 11 nucleotides match TRBD2. The CDR3 loop spans 15 amino acids. With V trimmed by 3 bases and J by 6 bases, 4 bases remained unmatched. The V gene's germline CDR1 is SGHTA and CDR2 FQGTGA.

The chain joins TRBV5-1 to TRBJ1-1; maybe TRBD1 (5 bases). The CDR3 length is 15 residues. From germline, CDR1 is SGHRS and CDR2 YFSETQ. Trimming cost V 0 bases and J 1 base, with 10 bases left between them. The CDR3 region is CASSLERGANTEAFF. The CDR3 DNA reads TGCGCCAGCAGCTTGGAAAGGGGCGCGAACACTGAAGCTTTCTTT.

This chain uses TRBV12-2 with TRBJ2-1; the table's D call TRBD2 went unverified against the DNA. TRBV12-2 is a listed pseudogene. This CDR3 is built from 14 residues. The CDR3 nucleotides are TGTGCAAGTCGCATATACCGGGACTACAATGAGCAGTTCTTC. Protein product: CASRIYRDYNEQFF.

V is TRBV6-4 and J is TRBJ2-5, with TRBD1 as a possible D gene (6 bases). Germline V gene sequence: CDR1 MRHNA, CDR2 SNTAGT. V gave up 4 bases and J gave up 4 bases, with 16 bases separating them. This CDR3 comprises 15 residues. In DNA, the CDR3 is TGTGCCAGCAGTGCACAATCTACAGGGAGAGAGACCCAGTACTTC. The encoded protein is CASSAQSTGRETQYF.

The genes are TRBV7-6 and TRBJ2-2; 9 bases are shared with TRBD2. Germline loops: CDR1 SGHVS, CDR2 FNYEAQ. The ends lost 0 bases at V and 4 bases at J; junction bases unmatched: 3. The length of the CDR3 is 16 residues. The CDR3 protein is CASSLAWRGGTGELFF. DNA for the CDR3: TGTGCCAGCAGCTTAGCGTGGCGGGGGGGCACCGGGGAGCTGTTTTTT.

With respect to this clone: A junction end diverges from the germline sequence, so it may reflect a read error. This rearrangement joins TRBV7-7 to TRBJ2-1; D is uncertain. The length of the CDR3 is 16 residues. Germline V gene lookup returns CDR1 SSHAT and CDR2 FNYEAQ (reference sequence). The CDR3, as DNA: TGTGCTAGCAGCTTGGCAGACTCTCCCCCCATGAATGAGCAGTTCTTC. Its protein product is CASSLADSPPMNEQFF.